The 18 T cell receptor beta chains below all came from one sample that was sequenced in a study of T cell responses to AZD1222 COVID-19 vaccine. The protocol was immunoSEQ multiplex PCR, while the TCRdb copy is restricted to in-frame clones and leaves out a portion. The sample consists of some 130,000 clones, over 80% of them appearing once. The material was peripheral blood, obtained 28 days after the second AZD1222 dose. The origin of the receptors is an adult who received the AZD1222 COVID-19 vaccine.

The chain is built from TRBV6-5 and TRBJ1-4; D is possibly TRBD1 (5 bases). This CDR3 comprises 14 residues. Germline V gene sequence: CDR1 MNHEY, CDR2 SVGAGI. The V and J ends lost 7 bases and 4 bases respectively, with 13 bases between them. The CDR3 spells CASKGAASNEKLFF. Written as DNA, the CDR3 is TGTGCCAGCAAAGGGGCGGCAAGTAATGAAAAACTGTTTTTT.

The rearrangement uses TRBV5-4 and TRBJ2-5; a possible D gene is TRBD2 (5 bases). Per germline, CDR1 SGHNT and CDR2 YYREEE (reference sequence). The CDR3 covers 15 residues. Trimming left V 0 bases short and J 5 bases short, with 14 bases between. The CDR3 spells CASSLASSFRETQYF. Here the CDR3 DNA reads TGTGCCAGCAGCTTGGCTAGCAGTTTTCGGGAGACCCAGTACTTC.

The V call is TRBV7-8, the J call TRBJ1-4; 8 nucleotides match TRBD1. The germline gives CDR1 SGHVS, CDR2 FQNEAQ. The CDR3 runs to 14 residues. The V and J ends lost 5 bases and 8 bases, in that order; junction bases with no gene match: 7. In DNA form, the CDR3 reads TGTGCCAGCAGCCCCCGGGACAGGCGGGAAAAACTGTTTTTT. Translating it yields CASSPRDRREKLFF.

This clone was seen once. The V gene is TRBV7-2, the J gene TRBJ1-2; no firm D call. Germline CDR1 is SGHTA and CDR2 is FQGNSA. This CDR3 comprises 14 residues. V was trimmed by 5 bases and J by 5 bases, leaving 15 bases between them. The CDR3 here is CASSARRGSYGYTF. The DNA for the CDR3 is TGTGCCAGCAGCGCCAGGCGGGGTAGTTATGGCTACACCTTC.

The gene calls are TRBV4-1 and TRBJ1-2; no reliable D call. CDR1 and CDR2 from the germline V gene are MGHRA and YSYEKL. The CDR3 runs 16 residues. Deletions cut 4 bases from V and 4 bases from J, with 19 bases between. The CDR3 coding sequence is TGCGCCAGCAGCCGCGATTCGGTCGAGCCAGGCTATGGCTACACCTTC. Residues: CASSRDSVEPGYGYTF.

The V gene is TRBV3-1 (or the pseudogene TRBV3-2), the J gene TRBJ1-1; TRBD1 might be the D (6 bases). V lost 4 bases to trimming and J lost 1 base, with 16 bases between them. Germline CDR1 is LGHDT and CDR2 is YNNKEL (reference sequence). This CDR3 comprises 16 residues. The CDR3: CASSPITGRGNTEAFF. Here the CDR3 DNA reads TGTGCCAGCAGCCCTATCACAGGGAGGGGGAACACTGAAGCTTTCTTT.

The V and J genes are TRBV6-5 and TRBJ1-5, with D hard to call. This CDR3 region has 13 residues. Germline V lookup: CDR1 MNHEY, CDR2 SVGAGI. Trimming removed 0 bases from V and 7 bases from J, with 7 bases in between. The CDR3 DNA sequence: TGTGCCAGCAGTTACTCGTCTGGCCAGCCCCAGCATTTT. Translating gives CASSYSSGQPQHF.

The chain is built from TRBV5-4 and TRBJ2-5, with D unresolved. This CDR3 is 13 amino acids long. From germline, CDR1 is SGHNT and CDR2 YYREEE (reference sequence). Trimming stripped 5 bases from V and 1 base from J, with 9 bases between. CDR3 nucleotides: TGTGCCAGCAGATTTGGCCCCCAAGAGACCCAGTACTTC. Translation: CASRFGPQETQYF. The full variable domain, rest sourced from reference TRBV5-4 and TRBJ2-5, is ETGVTQSPTHLIKTRGQQVTLRCSSQSGHNTVSWYQQALGQGPQFIFQYYREEENGRGNFPPRFSGLQFPNYSSELNVNALELDDSALYLCASRFGPQETQYFGPGTRLLVL.

This chain uses TRBV7-6 with TRBJ2-7; D gene unclear. The CDR3 is made up of 13 amino acids. With 2 bases removed from V and 6 bases from J, the gap between germline ends came to 11 bases. The V gene's germline CDR1 is SGHVS and CDR2 FNYEAQ. CDR3 DNA: TGTGCCAGCAGCTTATCGAAAAGATCCGAGCAGTACTTC. Protein product: CASSLSKRSEQYF.

The chain uses TRBV7-9 and TRBJ1-1; D is unresolved. This CDR3 spans 16 amino acids. Germline lookup yields CDR1 SEHNR and CDR2 FQNEAQ (reference sequence). Deletions cut 4 bases from V and 1 base from J, with 16 bases between. CDR3 nucleotide sequence: TGTGCCAGCAGCTCGATGGTAGGCGGAGAGAACACTGAAGCTTTCTTT. It encodes CASSSMVGGENTEAFF.

The V gene is TRBV29-1, the J gene TRBJ1-1, with D hard to call. Trimming removed 7 bases at V and 0 bases at J, with 12 bases between. The length of the CDR3 is 13 residues. Per the germline V gene, CDR1 is SQVTM and CDR2 is ANQGSEA. The CDR3, as DNA: TGCAGCGGCAGAGACACCCTGAACACTGAAGCTTTCTTT. It encodes CSGRDTLNTEAFF. Full variable domain (rest looked up from reference TRBV29-1 and TRBJ1-1): SAVISQKPSRDICQRGTSLTIQCQVDSQVTMMFWYRQQPGQSLTLIATANQGSEATYESGFVIDKFPISRPNLTFSTLTVSNMSPEDSSIYLCSGRDTLNTEAFFGQGTRLTVV.

The V gene is TRBV11-3, the J gene TRBJ2-1; D possibly corresponds to TRBD2 (5 bases). The CDR3 consists of 13 residues. Germline V lookup: CDR1 SGHNT, CDR2 YENEEA. Trimming took 4 bases from V and 6 from J, leaving 10 bases between them. The CDR3 protein is CASSSTLGNEQFF. The CDR3 DNA sequence: TGTGCCAGCAGCTCTACACTAGGCAATGAGCAGTTCTTC.

Written as DNA, the CDR3 is TGTGCCAGCAGTCCAATAGGGACGGCGCGGGAGCCCCTCCACTTT. It specifies CASSPIGTAREPLHF. The chain joins TRBV28 to TRBJ1-6, with D possibly TRBD1 on 5 matching bases. V lost 5 bases and J 13 bases, leaving 21 bases between the germline ends. CDR1 is MDHEN, CDR2 SYDVKM, per germline. This CDR3 region has 15 residues.

V is TRBV7-9 and J is TRBJ1-4; D is uncertain. The CDR3 has 16 amino acids. V was clipped by 5 bases and J by 4 bases, with 17 bases between them. CDR1 is SEHNR and CDR2 is FQNEAQ in the germline V gene (reference sequence). The chain's CDR3 is CASSQAWTAVNEKLFF. DNA for the CDR3: TGTGCCAGCAGCCAAGCTTGGACGGCCGTTAATGAAAAACTGTTTTTT.

The genes are TRBV4-2 and TRBJ2-2; no clear D gene. The CDR3 consists of 14 residues. Germline assignment: CDR1 LGHNA and CDR2 YNFKEQ. Trimming took off 4 bases at V and 4 bases at J, with 10 bases between the two ends. The CDR3 DNA sequence: TGTGCCAGCAGCCCGCGTTCGAGCACCGGGGAGCTGTTTTTT. It yields the protein CASSPRSSTGELFF.

The chain combines TRBV6-2 or TRBV6-3 with TRBJ1-1, with unresolved D. Germline assignment: CDR1 MNHEY and CDR2 SVGEGT. V lost 5 bases and J 4 bases, leaving 14 bases between the germline ends. CDR3 length: 14 amino acids. DNA for the CDR3: TGTGCCAGCAGTGCCCCAGCCAGCCTCACTGAAGCTTTCTTT. This gives the protein CASSAPASLTEAFF.

The chain links TRBV11-3 to TRBJ2-1, with a tentative D call TRBD2 (7 bases). Germline values: CDR1 SGHNT, CDR2 YENEEA. This CDR3 has 14 amino acids. V was shortened by 6 bases and J by 2 bases, with 11 bases between the two germline ends. CDR3 nucleotide sequence: TGTGCCAGCAGGAGAGGGGGGGCCTACAATGAGCAGTTCTTC. Translated: CASRRGGAYNEQFF.

The CDR3 region is CASSSQNRRLTDTQYF. DNA for the CDR3: TGTGCCAGCAGTTCCCAAAACAGGAGACTCACAGATACGCAGTATTTT. The chain recombines TRBV27 with TRBJ2-3, with D maybe TRBD1 (5 bases). Trimming took off 4 bases at V and 2 bases at J, with 16 bases between the two ends. The CDR3 loop spans 16 amino acids. CDR1 is MNHEY and CDR2 is SMNVEV in the germline V gene (reference sequence).